This T cell receptor beta chain was found in a study of CD8 T cells in ankylosing spondylitis. This clonotype occurred a few times. What it recognizes is unknown. Regarding the study as a whole: Earlier reports found some motif variants in synovial fluid and blood in reactive arthritis. Reported data indicate significant enrichment of disease-linked clones within matched ankylosing spondylitis synovial fluid. Typical of ankylosing spondylitis blood, it appeared, was a TCR beta motif of eight highly homologous variants.

CDR3 length: 13 residues. V lost 0 bases and J lost 3, with 6 bases in between. Germline assignment: CDR1 DFQATT and CDR2 SNEGSKA (reference sequence). TCRdb redid the calling of the 5' RACE reads with MiXCR, one entry per CDR3 protein. Of hundreds of thousands of distinct CDR3 sequences in the sample, roughly 26% were seen once. The chain joins TRBV20-1 to TRBJ1-5; no reliable D call. This receptor was taken from a male donor with ankylosing spondylitis. The sequenced material came from blood, either unsorted or a sorted T cell fraction (not recorded which). The CDR3 region is CSARESFNQPQHF. In DNA, the CDR3 is TGCAGTGCTAGAGAGTCTTTCAATCAGCCCCAGCATTTT.